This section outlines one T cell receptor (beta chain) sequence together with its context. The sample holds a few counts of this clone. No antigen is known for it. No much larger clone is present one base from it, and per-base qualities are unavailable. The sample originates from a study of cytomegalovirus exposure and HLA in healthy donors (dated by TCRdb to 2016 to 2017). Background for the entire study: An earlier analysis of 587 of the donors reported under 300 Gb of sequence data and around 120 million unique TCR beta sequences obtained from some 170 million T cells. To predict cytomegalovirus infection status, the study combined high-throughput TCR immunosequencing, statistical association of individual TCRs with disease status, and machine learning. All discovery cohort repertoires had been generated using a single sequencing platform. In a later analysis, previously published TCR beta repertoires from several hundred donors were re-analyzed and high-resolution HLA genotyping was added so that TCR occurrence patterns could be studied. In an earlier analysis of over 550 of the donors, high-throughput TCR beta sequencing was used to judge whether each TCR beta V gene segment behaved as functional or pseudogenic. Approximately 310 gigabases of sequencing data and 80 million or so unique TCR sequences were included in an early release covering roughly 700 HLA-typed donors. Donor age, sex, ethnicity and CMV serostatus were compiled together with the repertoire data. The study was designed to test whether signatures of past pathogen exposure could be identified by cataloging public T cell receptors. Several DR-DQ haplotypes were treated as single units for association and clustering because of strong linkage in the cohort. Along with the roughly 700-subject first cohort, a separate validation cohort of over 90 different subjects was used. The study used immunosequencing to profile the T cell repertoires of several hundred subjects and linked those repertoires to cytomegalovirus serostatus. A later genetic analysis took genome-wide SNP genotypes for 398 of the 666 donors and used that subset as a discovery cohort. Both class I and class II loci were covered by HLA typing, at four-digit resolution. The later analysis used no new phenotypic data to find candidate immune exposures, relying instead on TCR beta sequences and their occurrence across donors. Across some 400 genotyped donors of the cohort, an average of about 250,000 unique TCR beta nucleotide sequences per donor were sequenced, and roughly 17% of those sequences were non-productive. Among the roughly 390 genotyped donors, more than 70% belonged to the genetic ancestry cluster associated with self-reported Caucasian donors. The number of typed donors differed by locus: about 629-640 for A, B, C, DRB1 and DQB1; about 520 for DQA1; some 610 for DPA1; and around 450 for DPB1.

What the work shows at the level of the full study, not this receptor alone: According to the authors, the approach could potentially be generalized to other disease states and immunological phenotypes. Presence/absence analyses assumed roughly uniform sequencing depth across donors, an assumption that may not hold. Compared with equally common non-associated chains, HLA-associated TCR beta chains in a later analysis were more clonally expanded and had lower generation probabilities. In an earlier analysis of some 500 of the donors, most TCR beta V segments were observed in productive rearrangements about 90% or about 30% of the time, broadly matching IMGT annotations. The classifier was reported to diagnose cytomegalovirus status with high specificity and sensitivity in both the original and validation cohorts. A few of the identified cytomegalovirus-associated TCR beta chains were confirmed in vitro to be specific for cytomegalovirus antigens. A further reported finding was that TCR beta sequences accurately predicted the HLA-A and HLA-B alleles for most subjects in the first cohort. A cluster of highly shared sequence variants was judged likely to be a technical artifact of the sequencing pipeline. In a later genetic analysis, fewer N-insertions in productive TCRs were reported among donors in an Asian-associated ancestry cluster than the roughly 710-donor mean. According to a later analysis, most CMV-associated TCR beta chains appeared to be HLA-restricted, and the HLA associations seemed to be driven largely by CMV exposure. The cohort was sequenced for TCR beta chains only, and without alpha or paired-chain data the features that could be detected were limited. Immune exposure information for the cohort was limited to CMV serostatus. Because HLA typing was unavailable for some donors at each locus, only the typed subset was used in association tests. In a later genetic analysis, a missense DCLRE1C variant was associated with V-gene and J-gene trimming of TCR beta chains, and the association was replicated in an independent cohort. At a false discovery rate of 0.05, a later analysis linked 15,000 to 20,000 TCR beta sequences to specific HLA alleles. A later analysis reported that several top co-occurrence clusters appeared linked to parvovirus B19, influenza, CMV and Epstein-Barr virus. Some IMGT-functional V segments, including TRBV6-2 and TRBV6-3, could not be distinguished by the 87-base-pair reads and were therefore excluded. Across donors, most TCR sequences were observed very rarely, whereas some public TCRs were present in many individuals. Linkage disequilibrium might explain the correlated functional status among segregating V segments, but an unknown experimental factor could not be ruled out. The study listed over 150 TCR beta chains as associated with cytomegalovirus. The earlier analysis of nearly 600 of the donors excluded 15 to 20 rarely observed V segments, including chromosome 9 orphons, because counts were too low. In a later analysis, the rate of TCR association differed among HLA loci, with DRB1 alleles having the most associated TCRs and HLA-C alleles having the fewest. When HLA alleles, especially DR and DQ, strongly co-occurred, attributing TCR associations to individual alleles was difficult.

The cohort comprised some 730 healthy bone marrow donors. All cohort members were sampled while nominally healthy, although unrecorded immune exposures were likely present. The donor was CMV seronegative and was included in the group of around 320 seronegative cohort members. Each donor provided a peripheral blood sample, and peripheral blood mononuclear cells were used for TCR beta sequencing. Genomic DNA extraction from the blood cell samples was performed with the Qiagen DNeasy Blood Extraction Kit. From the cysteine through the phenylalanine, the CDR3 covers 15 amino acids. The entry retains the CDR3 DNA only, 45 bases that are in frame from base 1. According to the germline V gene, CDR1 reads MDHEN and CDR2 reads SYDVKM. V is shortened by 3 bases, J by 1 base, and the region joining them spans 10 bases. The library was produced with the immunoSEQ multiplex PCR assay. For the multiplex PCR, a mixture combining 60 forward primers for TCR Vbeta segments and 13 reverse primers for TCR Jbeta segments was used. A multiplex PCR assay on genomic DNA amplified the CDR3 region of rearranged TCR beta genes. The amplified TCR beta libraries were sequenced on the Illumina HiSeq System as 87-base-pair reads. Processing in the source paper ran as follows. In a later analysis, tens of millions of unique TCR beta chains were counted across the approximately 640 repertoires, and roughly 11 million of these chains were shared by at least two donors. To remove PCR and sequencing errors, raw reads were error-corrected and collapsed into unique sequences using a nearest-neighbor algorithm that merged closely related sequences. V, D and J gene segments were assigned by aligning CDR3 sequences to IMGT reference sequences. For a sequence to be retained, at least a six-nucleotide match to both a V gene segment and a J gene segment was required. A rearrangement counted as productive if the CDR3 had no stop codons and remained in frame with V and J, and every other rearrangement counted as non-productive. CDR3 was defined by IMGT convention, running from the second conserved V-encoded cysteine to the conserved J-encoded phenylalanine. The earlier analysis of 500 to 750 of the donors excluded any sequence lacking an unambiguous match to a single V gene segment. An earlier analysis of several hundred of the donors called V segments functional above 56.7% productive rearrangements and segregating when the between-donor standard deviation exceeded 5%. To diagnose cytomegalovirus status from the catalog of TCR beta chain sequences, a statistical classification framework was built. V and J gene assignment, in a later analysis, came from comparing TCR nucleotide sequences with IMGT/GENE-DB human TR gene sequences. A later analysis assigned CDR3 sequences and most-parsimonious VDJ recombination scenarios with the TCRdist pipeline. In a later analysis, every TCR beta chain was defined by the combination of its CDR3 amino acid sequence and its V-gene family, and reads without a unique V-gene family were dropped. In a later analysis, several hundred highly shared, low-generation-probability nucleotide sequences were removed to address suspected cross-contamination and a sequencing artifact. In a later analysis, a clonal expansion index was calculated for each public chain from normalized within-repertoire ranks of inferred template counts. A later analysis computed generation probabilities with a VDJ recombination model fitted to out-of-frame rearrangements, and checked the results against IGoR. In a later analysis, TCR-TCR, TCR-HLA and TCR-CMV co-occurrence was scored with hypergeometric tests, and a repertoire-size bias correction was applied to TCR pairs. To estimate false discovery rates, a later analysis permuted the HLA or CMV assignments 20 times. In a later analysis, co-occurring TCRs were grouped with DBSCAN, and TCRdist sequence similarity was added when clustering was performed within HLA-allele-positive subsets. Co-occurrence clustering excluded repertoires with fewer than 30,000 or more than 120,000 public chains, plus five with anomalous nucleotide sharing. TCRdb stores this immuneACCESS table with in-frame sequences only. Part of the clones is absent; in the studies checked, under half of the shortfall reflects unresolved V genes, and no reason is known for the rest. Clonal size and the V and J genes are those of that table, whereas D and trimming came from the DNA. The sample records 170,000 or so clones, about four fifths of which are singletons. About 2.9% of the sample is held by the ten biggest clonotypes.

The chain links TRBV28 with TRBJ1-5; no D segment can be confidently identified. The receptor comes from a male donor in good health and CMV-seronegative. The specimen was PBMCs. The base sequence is TGTGCCAGCAGTTTGCCCACACGAAGCAATCAGCCCCAGCATTTT. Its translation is CASSLPTRSNQPQHF.